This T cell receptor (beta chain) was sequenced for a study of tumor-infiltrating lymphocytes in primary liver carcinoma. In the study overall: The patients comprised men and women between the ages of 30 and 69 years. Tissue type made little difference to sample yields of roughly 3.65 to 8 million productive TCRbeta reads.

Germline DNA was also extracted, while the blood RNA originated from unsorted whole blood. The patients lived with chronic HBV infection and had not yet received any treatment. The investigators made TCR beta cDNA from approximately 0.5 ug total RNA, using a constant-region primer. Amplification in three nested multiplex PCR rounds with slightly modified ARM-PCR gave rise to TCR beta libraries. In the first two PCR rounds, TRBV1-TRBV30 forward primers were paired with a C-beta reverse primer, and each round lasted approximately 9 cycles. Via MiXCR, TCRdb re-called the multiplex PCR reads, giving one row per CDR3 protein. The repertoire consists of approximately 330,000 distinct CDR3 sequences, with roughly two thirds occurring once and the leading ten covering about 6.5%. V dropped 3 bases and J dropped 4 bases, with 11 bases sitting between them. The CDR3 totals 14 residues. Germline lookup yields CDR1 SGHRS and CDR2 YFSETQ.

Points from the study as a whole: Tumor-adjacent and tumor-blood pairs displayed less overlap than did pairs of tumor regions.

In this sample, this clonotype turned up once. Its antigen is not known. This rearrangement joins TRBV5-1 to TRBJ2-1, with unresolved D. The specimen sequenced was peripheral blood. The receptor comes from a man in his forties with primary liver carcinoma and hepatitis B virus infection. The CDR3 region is CASSSQTHYNEQFF. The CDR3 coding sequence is TGCGCCAGCAGCTCCCAGACCCATTACAATGAGCAGTTCTTC.